This section outlines one T cell receptor beta chain sequence together with its context. The antigen is unknown. The PCR employed 60 Vbeta primers together with 13 Jbeta primers. Using immunoSEQ multiplex PCR, the repertoire was profiled, and TCRdb retains in-frame clones only, with some absent. There are about 210,000 clones in the sample; roughly 87% occur only once, and 0.9% to 1.2% lies in the top ten. The ends were cut back, 8 bases at V and 5 bases at J, with 18 bases in the middle. The germline CDR1 and CDR2 sequences are WSHSY and SAAADI. CDR3 length equals 15 residues. The data derive from a study of cytomegalovirus exposure and HLA in healthy donors. Study outcomes and limitations: Later on, an analysis showed TCR association rates differing by HLA locus, with DRB1 the most and HLA-C the fewest.

Sequenced: PBMCs. The TCR was taken from a boy aged 2-15 years in good health and CMV-seronegative. The V call is TRBV10-2, the J call TRBJ2-2, with D possibly being TRBD1 (6 bases). CDR3 amino acids: CASLPGVLVTGELFF. The DNA of the CDR3 is TGCGCCAGCTTACCAGGGGTTTTAGTGACCGGGGAGCTGTTTTTT.